Sequencing of this T cell receptor (beta chain) was carried out in a study of regulatory T cells in long-lasting Graves disease. General study points: Segments TRBV28, TRBJ1-2 and TRBJ2-5 showed preferential usage in persistent disease. New patients shared fewer public clonotypes (about 1,000) than persistent patients did (more than 2,500). Persistent Graves' patients possessed reduced TCR diversity relative to recently diagnosed ones.

Documented time point: persistent/refractory GD, antithyroid drugs over 5 years with positive TRAb. The TCR library was prepared using RNA isolated from PBMCs. This clonotype occurred many times. The target antigen is unknown. The TCR beta library used iRepertoire HTBI primers with Arm-PCR amplification of CDR3. How the authors handled the data: Samples revealed approximately 67 TRBV and over 12 TRBJ segments. TCRdb passed the multiplex PCR reads through MiXCR, listing each CDR3 protein once. The authors' filters were not applied to this entry. The data hold 400,000 or so distinct CDR3 sequences, with 20% to 25% observed a single time. The germline V and J ends were trimmed by 8 bases and 4 bases, with 12 bases remaining between them. Germline CDR1 is MDHEN and CDR2 is SYDVKM. This CDR3 region has 14 residues.

The V and J genes are TRBV28 and TRBJ1-6; D may be TRBD1 (5 bases). The receptor was derived from a female donor with Graves disease. The sequenced sample was peripheral blood mononuclear cells (PBMCs), obtained when the disease was refractory, from a patient treated with antithyroid drugs. The CDR3, as DNA: TGTGCCAGCGAGAGGGGCGTGTATAATTCACCCCTCCACTTT. This encodes CASERGVYNSPLHF.